One sample yielded the 32 T cell receptor beta chains listed below, sequenced in a study of blood T cell repertoires in COVID-19. Sequencing was performed with immunoSEQ multiplex PCR; in TCRdb, only in-frame clones are kept and a portion is missing. The sample carries about 80,000 clones, roughly 91% recorded once. The sequenced material came from peripheral blood. These receptors all stem from a woman between 45 and 65 years old in a cohort sampled during active COVID-19.

This rearrangement joins TRBV30 to TRBJ1-4; TRBD1 agrees at 11 bases. The V segment lost 3 bases and the J segment 8 bases; nucleotides outside the gene matches: 11. The germline V gene has CDR1 GTSNPN and CDR2 SVGIG (reference sequence). CDR3 length: 16 amino acids. The CDR3, as DNA: TGTGCCTGGAGCCGACGATGGGGACAGGGGGACGAAAAACTGTTTTTT. This codes for CAWSRRWGQGDEKLFF.

This clone appeared once. This rearrangement joins TRBV7-2 to TRBJ2-1; D gene ambiguous. Germline V gene lookup returns CDR1 SGHTA and CDR2 FQGNSA. Trimming pared 2 bases from V and 0 bases from J, leaving 5 bases between. This CDR3 comprises 14 residues. The CDR3 sequence: CASSLRSSYNEQFF. CDR3 nucleotides: TGTGCCAGCAGCTTAAGGAGCTCCTACAATGAGCAGTTCTTC.

The V and J genes are TRBV20-1 and TRBJ1-1; no clear D gene. CDR3 length: 11 amino acids. V was cut by 2 bases and J by 11 bases, with 12 bases left in between. Per the germline V gene, CDR1 is DFQATT and CDR2 is SNEGSKA (reference sequence). This chain's CDR3 is CSARFDPGAFF. In nucleotides, the CDR3 is TGCAGTGCTAGATTTGACCCCGGGGCTTTCTTT.

The gene calls are TRBV6-6 and TRBJ2-2; TRBD1 is a possible D gene (6 bases). There are 16 residues in the CDR3. Trimming stripped 6 bases from V and 5 bases from J, with 19 bases between. The germline V gene encodes CDR1 MNHNY and CDR2 SVGAGI (reference sequence). For the CDR3, the DNA is TGTGCCAGCAGACGATCCGGGACAAGACTGACCGGGGAGCTGTTTTTT. This gives the protein CASRRSGTRLTGELFF.

The rearrangement links TRBV18 to TRBJ2-5; 9 nucleotides align to TRBD1. Germline CDR1 and CDR2: KGHSH and LQKENI. The CDR3 length is 16 residues. V was pared by 3 bases and J by 4 bases, with 9 bases of the junction left unmatched. CDR3: CASSPSRGQGRETQYF. The DNA of the CDR3 is TGTGCCAGCTCACCTTCTAGGGGACAGGGAAGAGAGACCCAGTACTTC.

V gene TRBV5-5 combines with J gene TRBJ2-1, with a tentative D call TRBD2 (5 bases). Germline assignment: CDR1 SGHKS and CDR2 YYEKEE (reference sequence). The CDR3 contains 13 residues. Trimming took 2 bases from V and 5 from J, leaving 8 bases between them. The CDR3: CASSFAGDNEQFF. The CDR3 nucleotides are TGTGCCAGCAGCTTCGCGGGTGACAATGAGCAGTTCTTC.

This rearrangement joins TRBV27 to TRBJ2-5; 8 bases line up with TRBD1. The CDR3 is 15 amino acids. Trimming removed 3 bases from V and 5 bases from J; junction bases left unmatched: 8. The germline V gene encodes CDR1 MNHEY and CDR2 SMNVEV (reference sequence). The CDR3 DNA reads TGTGCCAGCAGTTTGTGGGACAGGCCCCGGGAGACCCAGTACTTC. This sequence encodes CASSLWDRPRETQYF.

The table lists this clone with a count of one. DNA for the CDR3: TGTGCCAGCAGCCCCCCCGGTCGAGGCTTGAACACTGAAGCTTTCTTT. Translation: CASSPPGRGLNTEAFF. The chain has TRBV7-9 and TRBJ1-1; unclear D gene. The V end lost 5 bases, the J end lost 0 bases, and 16 bases lay between the germline ends. Germline CDR1 reads SEHNR; CDR2 reads FQNEAQ (reference sequence). This CDR3 contains 16 residues.

The gene calls are TRBV5-1 and TRBJ1-2; TRBD1 matches 8 bases. Germline CDR1 is SGHRS and CDR2 is YFSETQ. The trim removed 0 bases at V and 6 bases at J, leaving 4 bases unmatched. The CDR3 has 14 residues. Written as DNA, the CDR3 is TGCGCCAGCAGCTTGGACAGGGGGGCCCATGGCTACACCTTC. This sequence encodes CASSLDRGAHGYTF. Drawing the rest from reference TRBV5-1 and TRBJ1-2, the complete variable domain is KAGVTQTPRYLIKTRGQQVTLSCSPISGHRSVSWYQQTPGQGLQFLFEYFSETQRNKGNFPGRFSGRQFSNSRSEMNVSTLELGDSALYLCASSLDRGAHGYTFGSGTRLTVV.

This rearrangement joins TRBV4-1 to TRBJ1-5; perhaps TRBD1 as D (5 bases). The CDR3 runs to 17 residues. Looked up from germline, CDR1 is MGHRA and CDR2 is YSYEKL. Trimming removed 2 bases from V and 5 bases from J, with 19 bases in between. The chain's CDR3 is CASSQFLRPSGDQPQHF. The CDR3 DNA reads as TGCGCCAGCAGCCAATTCCTCCGTCCCTCGGGGGATCAGCCCCAGCATTTT.

This chain connects TRBV2 to TRBJ1-6; TRBD1 agrees at 8 bases. Germline loops: CDR1 SNHLY, CDR2 FYNNEI. The CDR3 runs to 14 residues. The J segment lost 7 bases and the V segment lost 2 bases, leaving 1 base of the junction unmatched. The CDR3 DNA reads TGTGCCAGCAGTGAAACAGGGGGAAATTCACCCCTCCACTTT. It encodes CASSETGGNSPLHF.

V usage is TRBV19 and J usage is TRBJ1-4; 7 nucleotides match TRBD1. The CDR3 totals 13 residues. Germline V lookup: CDR1 LNHDA, CDR2 SQIVND (reference sequence). Trimming took 8 bases from V and 2 from J; bases not matched to a gene: 2. CDR3 sequence: CASEGATNEKLFF. The CDR3 DNA reads TGTGCCAGTGAGGGGGCGACTAATGAAAAACTGTTTTTT.

This clone was recorded only once. The chain employs TRBV3-1 (or the pseudogene TRBV3-2) and TRBJ1-6; the match to TRBD1 covers 8 bases. From germline, CDR1 is LGHDT and CDR2 YNNKEL (reference sequence). This CDR3 spans 14 amino acids. V shed 4 bases and J 10 bases; nucleotides not matched to a gene: 6. The CDR3 DNA is TGTGCCAGCAGCCGTTCAGGGGGCGACTCACCCCTCCACTTT. Translating it yields CASSRSGGDSPLHF.

The rearrangement joins TRBV12-3 or TRBV12-4 to TRBJ2-2; no reliable D call. The CDR3 covers 13 residues. V was clipped by 2 bases and J by 2 bases, with 3 bases between them. CDR3 nucleotide sequence: TGTGCCAGCAGTTTAATAAACACCGGGGAGCTGTTTTTT. Protein sequence: CASSLINTGELFF.

J is TRBJ1-1 and V is TRBV14, with D possibly matching TRBD1 (6 bases). This CDR3 spans 13 amino acids. The germline V gene encodes CDR1 SGHDN and CDR2 FVKESK. V was trimmed by 4 bases and J by 6 bases, leaving 12 bases between them. The CDR3 here is CASSPRTVAEAFF. CDR3 nucleotides: TGTGCCAGCAGCCCAAGGACAGTTGCTGAAGCTTTCTTT.

The chain joins TRBV7-2 to TRBJ1-6, with D perhaps TRBD1 (6 bases). From germline, CDR1 is SGHTA and CDR2 FQGNSA. Trimming removed 6 bases at V and 7 bases at J, with 16 bases between. This CDR3 spans 15 amino acids. CDR3 sequence reads: CASSYSGAANSPLHF. CDR3 sequence (DNA): TGTGCCAGCAGTTACTCAGGGGCCGCGAATTCACCCCTCCACTTT.

The J gene is TRBJ1-5, the V gene TRBV27, with D possibly TRBD1 on 5 matching bases. The CDR3 runs 15 residues. CDR1 is MNHEY, CDR2 SMNVEV, per germline (reference sequence). V was trimmed by 5 bases and J by 3 bases, leaving 14 bases between them. CDR3 protein: CASSLRRGFNQPQHF. CDR3 nucleotide sequence: TGTGCCAGCAGTCTCCGGAGGGGATTCAATCAGCCCCAGCATTTT.

The rearrangement joins TRBV11-3 to TRBJ1-1; D unclear. The ends were cut back, 1 base at V and 7 bases at J, with 7 bases in the middle. This CDR3 is 12 amino acids long. From germline, CDR1 is SGHNT and CDR2 YENEEA. CDR3 nucleotide sequence: TGTGCCAGCAGCTTAGTGCGAGGTGAAGCTTTCTTT. Its protein product is CASSLVRGEAFF.

V is TRBV13 and J is TRBJ2-7; 13 positions agree with TRBD2. After removal of 4 bases from V and 2 bases from J, the junction contained 2 bases not matched to a gene. The CDR3 runs 15 residues. CDR1 and CDR2 (germline): PRHDT, FYEKMQ (reference sequence). For the CDR3, the DNA is TGTGCCAGCAGCTCCGGACTAGCGGGGGCCTACGAGCAGTACTTC. Its protein product is CASSSGLAGAYEQYF.

In this sample, this clone turned up a few times. The chain recombines TRBV4-1 with TRBJ2-1, with 7 bases lining up with TRBD2. The CDR3 is 16 amino acids. Germline V gene lookup returns CDR1 MGHRA and CDR2 YSYEKL. The V and J ends lost 1 base and 4 bases, in that order; junction bases with no gene match: 7. The CDR3 loop reads CASSQVGGRAYNEQFF. Here the CDR3 DNA reads TGCGCCAGCAGCCAAGTTGGGGGGAGGGCTTACAATGAGCAGTTCTTC.

This clone occurred once. The chain has TRBV10-3 and TRBJ1-5; 9 bases agree with TRBD1. The CDR3 length is 16 residues. The V and J ends lost 2 bases and 1 base, in that order; junction bases with no gene match: 3. Per germline, CDR1 ENHRY and CDR2 SYGVKD. CDR3 loop: CAISERDRESNQPQHF. The CDR3 nucleotides are TGTGCCATCAGTGAGCGGGACAGGGAGAGCAATCAGCCCCAGCATTTT.

The count of this clone is one. V gene TRBV11-3 combines with J gene TRBJ2-1, with TRBD2 as a possible D gene (6 bases). The CDR3 is 12 residues long. Germline V gene data show CDR1 as SGHNT and CDR2 as YENEEA. Deletions cut 5 bases from V and 9 bases from J, with 11 bases between. As DNA, the CDR3 is TGTGCCAGCAGCCCGGGACTCGGTGAGCAGTTCTTC. This encodes CASSPGLGEQFF. The complete variable domain, with remaining parts taken from reference TRBV11-3 and TRBJ2-1, reads EAGVVQSPRYKIIEKKQPVAFWCNPISGHNTLYWYLQNLGQGPELLIRYENEEAVDDSQLPKDRFSAERLKGVDSTLKIQPAELGDSAVYLCASSPGLGEQFFGPGTRLTVL.

CDR3 residues: CASSPQEGQGEGYTF. The CDR3 nucleotides read TGTGCCAGCTCACCTCAAGAAGGACAGGGAGAGGGCTACACCTTC. The V and J genes are TRBV18 and TRBJ1-2; 8 bases map to TRBD1. Losses at the gene ends were 3 bases for V and 8 bases for J; bases not matched to a gene: 11. The CDR3 extends over 15 amino acids. CDR1 and CDR2 from the germline V gene are KGHSH and LQKENI.

The gene calls are TRBV9 and TRBJ2-2, with unresolved D. CDR3 size: 15 residues. The germline V and J ends were trimmed by 0 bases and 4 bases, with 10 bases remaining between them. Germline V gene lookup returns CDR1 SGDLS and CDR2 YYNGEE. This CDR3 reads CASSVESRSTGELFF. The DNA of the CDR3 is TGTGCCAGCAGCGTAGAGAGTCGGAGCACCGGGGAGCTGTTTTTT.

The V and J genes are TRBV28 and TRBJ2-5; 7 bases are shared with TRBD1. Germline CDR1 MDHEN, CDR2 SYDVKM. V shed 4 bases, J shed 2 bases, and the junction held 7 bases outside the gene matches. The CDR3 is 15 amino acids. DNA for the CDR3: TGTGCCAGCAGTTCTCCGGGACAGTATCAAGAGACCCAGTACTTC. Translation gives CASSSPGQYQETQYF.

V usage is TRBV21-1 and J usage is TRBJ2-5; the D call TRBD1 from the table was never checked on the DNA. TRBV21-1 is noted as a pseudogene. The CDR3 length is 16 residues. The CDR3 reads CASSSTPLSVKETQYF. For the CDR3, the DNA is TGTGCCAGCAGTTCGACACCTCTAAGTGTAAAAGAGACCCAGTACTTC.

The chain links TRBV12-5 to TRBJ2-2; D is perhaps TRBD2 (6 bases). Germline CDR1 and CDR2: LGHNT and FRNRAP. The CDR3 loop spans 18 amino acids. Trimming pared 4 bases from V and 6 bases from J, leaving 24 bases between. The CDR3 protein is CASGSHLVRGIGSGELFF. Written as DNA, the CDR3 is TGTGCTAGTGGTTCCCACCTGGTCCGGGGGATTGGATCCGGGGAGCTGTTTTTT.

The genes are TRBV4-1 and TRBJ2-7, with D possibly matching TRBD1 (5 bases). The length of the CDR3 is 15 residues. V lost 4 bases and J 2 bases, leaving 15 bases between the germline ends. CDR1 is MGHRA and CDR2 is YSYEKL in the germline V gene. This CDR3 reads CASSLLRVGTYEQYF. CDR3 DNA sequence: TGCGCCAGCAGCCTTCTCAGGGTAGGAACCTACGAGCAGTACTTC.

For this clone: This sample includes further DNA sequences coding for the same CDR3. The CDR3 protein is CASSKGQGYEQYF. In nucleotides, the CDR3 is TGTGCCAGCAGTAAGGGGCAGGGGTACGAGCAGTACTTC. The chain couples TRBV27 to TRBJ2-7; TRBD1 is a possible D gene (6 bases). The CDR3 runs to 13 residues. With 5 bases removed from V and 4 bases from J, the gap between germline ends came to 12 bases. Per the germline V gene, CDR1 is MNHEY and CDR2 is SMNVEV (reference sequence).

This clone has a single count. The V gene is TRBV12-5, the J gene TRBJ2-1, with 10 bases identical to TRBD1. V was clipped by 0 bases and J by 4 bases; unmatched bases: 6. CDR1 LGHNT and CDR2 FRNRAP come from the germline V gene. The CDR3 consists of 17 residues. The CDR3 DNA follows: TGTGCTAGTGGTTTGGTACTGCTGGGACAGGGGTACAATGAGCAGTTCTTC. Translation: CASGLVLLGQGYNEQFF.

The chain is built from TRBV5-1 and TRBJ2-3; TRBD2 aligns across 10 bases. This CDR3 has 15 amino acids. CDR1 is SGHRS and CDR2 is YFSETQ in the germline V gene. V was clipped by 4 bases and J by 4 bases; unmatched bases: 6. CDR3 nucleotide sequence: TGCGCCAGCAGCCCCCGACTAGCGGGTGCAGATACGCAGTATTTT. Protein product: CASSPRLAGADTQYF.

The CDR3, as DNA: TGTGCCAGCAGTGATGATCGCGGGAGCGTCTACGAGCAGTACTTC. This sequence encodes CASSDDRGSVYEQYF. The chain joins TRBV25-1 to TRBJ2-7; 7 bases map to TRBD2. The CDR3 covers 15 residues. CDR1 and CDR2 from the germline V gene are MGHDK and SYGVNS. Unmatched junction bases numbered 8, after V lost 3 bases and J lost 3 bases.